One sample yielded the 29 T cell receptor beta chains listed below, sequenced in a study of OX40 agonist ivuxolimab in advanced cancers. Clones were sequenced by immunoSEQ multiplex PCR, and TCRdb holds only the in-frame ones, with some missing. The sample contains roughly 60,000 clones, around 87% of which appear only once. The specimen comprised CD4+ or CD8+ T cells sorted from blood, sampled in a trial of the OX40 agonist ivuxolimab. These receptor sequences come from an adult with an advanced solid tumor such as melanoma, head and neck, liver or kidney cancer.

This clone showed up just a few times. Other DNA sequences within the sample encode an identical CDR3. CDR3 nucleotide sequence: TGTGCCAGCAGCGTGAGGCCTAGCGGGGGAAAAGAGACCCAGTACTTC. This codes for CASSVRPSGGKETQYF. This chain connects TRBV9 to TRBJ2-5; 10 bases map to TRBD2. The CDR3 covers 16 residues. Germline CDR1 is SGDLS and CDR2 is YYNGEE. V gave up 2 bases and J gave up 3 bases; unmatched junction bases: 7. The whole variable domain, filled in from reference TRBV9 and TRBJ2-5, reads DSGVTQTPKHLITATGQRVTLRCSPRSGDLSVYWYQQSLDQGLQFLIQYYNGEERAKGNILERFSAQQFPDLHSELNLSSLELGDSALYFCASSVRPSGGKETQYFGPGTRLLVL.

The rearrangement joins TRBV5-1 to TRBJ1-1; 7 nucleotides match TRBD1. Germline lookup yields CDR1 SGHRS and CDR2 YFSETQ. J lost 0 bases, V lost 0 bases, and 5 bases had no gene match. This CDR3 region has 16 residues. The CDR3: CASSLEGQLMNTEAFF. The CDR3 DNA reads as TGCGCCAGCAGCTTGGAGGGACAGCTTATGAACACTGAAGCTTTCTTT.

The CDR3 spells CASRDRGRTDTQYF. The DNA of the CDR3 is TGTGCCAGTAGGGACAGGGGGCGCACAGATACGCAGTATTTT. This sequence joins TRBV19 and TRBJ2-3, with 11 bases aligning to TRBD1. CDR3 size: 14 residues. Germline CDR1 LNHDA, CDR2 SQIVND (reference sequence). The trim removed 6 bases at V and 1 base at J, leaving 0 bases unmatched.

The chain couples TRBV4-2 to TRBJ2-7, with D maybe TRBD1 (5 bases). The CDR3 covers 13 residues. Trimming pared 1 base from V and 2 bases from J, leaving 6 bases between. Germline V gives CDR1 LGHNA, CDR2 YNFKEQ. CDR3 region: CASSQGGTYEQYF. In DNA, the CDR3 is TGTGCCAGCAGCCAAGGGGGCACCTACGAGCAGTACTTC.

J is TRBJ1-2 and V is TRBV27, with TRBD1 identical over 12 bases. The germline V gene encodes CDR1 MNHEY and CDR2 SMNVEV (reference sequence). The trim removed 4 bases at V and 4 bases at J, leaving 7 bases unmatched. This CDR3 contains 16 residues. In nucleotides, the CDR3 is TGTGCCAGCAGTTCTGGGACAGGGGGCGCCGGCTATGGCTACACCTTC. This codes for CASSSGTGGAGYGYTF.

The chain uses TRBV10-3 and TRBJ2-1, with 8 bases that match TRBD2. Germline lookup yields CDR1 ENHRY and CDR2 SYGVKD. Losses at the gene ends were 1 base for V and 4 bases for J; bases not matched to a gene: 15. The CDR3 extends over 19 amino acids. CDR3 protein: CAISEFSLGSGKAYNEQFF. CDR3 nucleotide sequence: TGTGCCATCAGTGAGTTTTCCTTGGGTAGCGGGAAGGCGTACAATGAGCAGTTCTTC.

The sample holds a few counts of this clone. This rearrangement joins TRBV5-1 to TRBJ1-5; 7 bases match TRBD1. Unmatched junction bases numbered 3, after V lost 4 bases and J lost 2 bases. The CDR3 is made up of 14 amino acids. In germline, CDR1 is SGHRS, CDR2 YFSETQ. The CDR3 spells CASSRDSRNQPQHF. For the CDR3, the DNA is TGCGCCAGCAGCCGGGACAGCCGCAATCAGCCCCAGCATTTT.

DNA for the CDR3: TGCGCCAGCAGCCAACCGATCACAAATCAGCCCCAGCATTTT. Protein sequence: CASSQPITNQPQHF. The chain is built from TRBV4-1 and TRBJ1-5; D gene uncertain. This CDR3 contains 14 residues. The germline gives CDR1 MGHRA, CDR2 YSYEKL. V was clipped by 2 bases and J by 4 bases, with 9 bases between them.

The genes are TRBV18 and TRBJ2-5; weak D call: TRBD2 (6 bases). In germline, CDR1 is KGHSH, CDR2 LQKENI. V lost 3 bases and J lost 7, with 12 bases in between. The CDR3 has 13 amino acids. The CDR3 coding sequence is TGTGCCAGCTCACCCGGAGGGGCGCGGACCCAGTACTTC. This codes for CASSPGGARTQYF.

J is TRBJ1-6 and V is TRBV10-2, with TRBD1 as a possible D gene (6 bases). V shed 6 bases and J shed 8 bases, with 17 bases lying between them. The CDR3 length is 15 residues. Germline V gene lookup returns CDR1 WSHSY and CDR2 SAAADI. For the CDR3, the DNA is TGCGCCAGCAGCGTATCCAGGGGTTATGATTCACCCCTCCACTTT. As protein: CASSVSRGYDSPLHF.

V and J are TRBV28 and TRBJ2-5, with D perhaps matching TRBD2 (6 bases). This CDR3 is 14 amino acids long. Germline values: CDR1 MDHEN, CDR2 SYDVKM. Trimming cost V 2 bases and J 7 bases, with 14 bases left between them. Here the CDR3 DNA reads TGTGCCAGCAGTTTACCAGGGCAGGAGGGGACCCAGTACTTC. Its protein product is CASSLPGQEGTQYF.

This chain uses TRBV10-3 with TRBJ1-3; D ambiguous. Germline assignment: CDR1 ENHRY and CDR2 SYGVKD. Trimming stripped 0 bases from V and 0 bases from J, with 12 bases between. The CDR3 runs 17 residues. The CDR3 protein is CAISESLQQISGNTIYF. In nucleotides, the CDR3 is TGTGCCATCAGTGAGTCCTTACAGCAAATCTCTGGAAACACCATATATTTT.

V and J are TRBV5-1 and TRBJ2-3; possible D gene TRBD2, 5 bases. There are 13 residues in the CDR3. V lost 8 bases, J lost 9 bases, and 19 bases lay in between. Germline values: CDR1 SGHRS, CDR2 YFSETQ. CDR3 region: CASRTDSGKTQYF. The CDR3 DNA reads TGCGCCAGTCGTACCGACTCCGGGAAAACGCAGTATTTT.

The chain has TRBV6-6 and TRBJ1-6; D perhaps matches TRBD1 (6 bases). Germline lookup yields CDR1 MNHNY and CDR2 SVGAGI (reference sequence). V was shortened by 7 bases and J by 6 bases, with 10 bases between the two germline ends. This CDR3 has 13 residues. The CDR3 region has the DNA TGTGCCAGCACACAGGGAGTTAATTCACCCCTCCACTTT. This gives the protein CASTQGVNSPLHF.

In regard to this clone: The sample holds other DNA sequences that translate to the same CDR3. This CDR3 is CASSRTTGLYGYTF. The CDR3 bases are TGTGCCAGTAGCCGAACAACAGGTCTCTATGGCTACACCTTC. The V gene is TRBV2, the J gene TRBJ1-2; D might be TRBD1 (5 bases). This CDR3 is built from 14 residues. V lost 9 bases and J 4 bases, leaving 18 bases between the germline ends. Germline-derived CDR1 and CDR2 are SNHLY and FYNNEI. The whole variable domain, remainder taken from reference TRBV2 and TRBJ1-2, is EPEVTQTPSHQVTQMGQEVILRCVPISNHLYFYWYRQILGQKVEFLVSFYNNEISEKSEIFDDQFSVERPDGSNFTLKIRSTKLEDSAMYFCASSRTTGLYGYTFGSGTRLTVV.

Details on this clone: Other DNA sequences of this sample code for an identical CDR3. The J gene is TRBJ1-2, the V gene TRBV10-3; the match to TRBD1 covers 7 bases. Germline V lookup: CDR1 ENHRY, CDR2 SYGVKD. After removal of 3 bases from V and 4 bases from J, the junction contained 8 bases not matched to a gene. The CDR3 contains 15 residues. CDR3 sequence reads: CAISEGGGKIYGYTF. CDR3 DNA sequence: TGTGCCATCAGTGAAGGAGGGGGCAAAATCTATGGCTACACCTTC.

The V call is TRBV2, the J call TRBJ1-5; TRBD1 matches at 8 bases. Germline V gene sequence: CDR1 SNHLY, CDR2 FYNNEI. With V trimmed by 7 bases and J by 7 bases, 12 bases remained unmatched. The CDR3 extends over 15 amino acids. The CDR3 DNA follows: TGTGCCAGCAAAGAGAGGGGATGGACAGGGCAGCCCCAGCATTTT. It yields the protein CASKERGWTGQPQHF.

The gene calls are TRBV18 and TRBJ2-6, with no clear D. The CDR3 has 17 residues. V was clipped by 4 bases and J by 0 bases, with 13 bases between them. In germline, CDR1 is KGHSH, CDR2 LQKENI. The DNA of the CDR3 is TGTGCCAGCTCACGCCCCGGGTCCGGCTCTGGGGCCAACGTCCTGACTTTC. The encoded protein is CASSRPGSGSGANVLTF.

The chain carries TRBV5-5 and TRBJ2-1; TRBD2 matches 9 bases. In germline, CDR1 is SGHKS, CDR2 YYEKEE (reference sequence). V was clipped by 0 bases and J by 4 bases; unmatched bases: 2. The CDR3 is 15 residues long. CDR3 nucleotide sequence: TGTGCCAGCAGCTTGGTAGCGGGAGTTTACAATGAGCAGTTCTTC. Encoded protein: CASSLVAGVYNEQFF. Using reference TRBV5-5 and TRBJ2-1 for the parts outside the CDR3, the full variable domain is DAGVTQSPTHLIKTRGQQVTLRCSPISGHKSVSWYQQVLGQGPQFIFQYYEKEERGRGNFPDRFSARQFPNYSSELNVNALLLGDSALYLCASSLVAGVYNEQFFGPGTRLTVL.

The CDR3 loop is CASSLITSVFSYEQYF. Here the CDR3 DNA reads TGTGCCAGCAGCTTAATAACGAGCGTATTCTCCTACGAGCAGTACTTC. The chain couples TRBV7-8 to TRBJ2-7; no firm D call. The CDR3 extends over 16 amino acids. Per the germline V gene, CDR1 is SGHVS and CDR2 is FQNEAQ. Trimming left V 2 bases short and J 0 bases short, with 14 bases between. Combining the CDR3 with reference TRBV7-8 and TRBJ2-7 gives the whole variable domain GAGVSQSPRYKVAKRGQDVALRCDPISGHVSLFWYQQALGQGPEFLTYFQNEAQLDKSGLPSDRFFAERPEGSVSTLKIQRTQQEDSAVYLCASSLITSVFSYEQYFGPGTRLTVT.

The chain recombines TRBV7-9 with TRBJ2-1; 8 positions agree with TRBD2. This CDR3 has 15 amino acids. J was trimmed by 9 bases and V by 5 bases; bases with no gene match: 12. Germline assignment: CDR1 SEHNR and CDR2 FQNEAQ (reference sequence). In nucleotides, the CDR3 is TGTGCCAGCAGCCTCCTCCAGAGCGGGAGTACTGAGCAGTTCTTC. Translating gives CASSLLQSGSTEQFF.

The rearrangement uses TRBV6-5 and TRBJ2-7; 9 bases align to TRBD1. Germline CDR1 MNHEY, CDR2 SVGAGI. The CDR3 runs to 14 residues. V lost 6 bases to trimming and J lost 3 bases; unmatched junction nucleotides: 6. CDR3 protein: CASRRGQGIYEQYF. The CDR3 region has the DNA TGTGCCAGCAGGCGCGGACAGGGGATCTACGAGCAGTACTTC.

V and J are TRBV7-9 and TRBJ1-2; D is unclear. The CDR3 contains 14 residues. Germline V gene sequence: CDR1 SEHNR, CDR2 FQNEAQ (reference sequence). Trimming took off 1 base at V and 8 bases at J, with 14 bases between the two ends. The CDR3 sequence: CASSLEGPPGGYTF. The CDR3 DNA is TGTGCCAGCAGCTTAGAAGGGCCACCCGGCGGCTACACCTTC.

This chain connects TRBV18 to TRBJ1-2, with 9 positions matching TRBD1. The V segment lost 3 bases and the J segment 1 base; nucleotides outside the gene matches: 15. Germline values: CDR1 KGHSH, CDR2 LQKENI. The CDR3 has 19 residues. CDR3 sequence: CASSPTQGARVTHNYGYTF. DNA for the CDR3: TGTGCCAGCTCACCGACACAGGGGGCGCGGGTGACCCATAACTATGGCTACACCTTC.

This rearrangement joins TRBV6-6 to TRBJ1-5; no definite D call. The CDR3 consists of 15 residues. CDR1 and CDR2 (germline): MNHNY, SVGAGI (reference sequence). V was pared by 5 bases and J by 0 bases, with 11 bases between. Written as DNA, the CDR3 is TGTGCCAGCAGTCCTTCCCTAAATAGCAATCAGCCCCAGCATTTT. It codes for CASSPSLNSNQPQHF.

This clone was seen a single time. The chain has TRBV5-8 and TRBJ2-2; 7 bases match TRBD1. Germline V CDR1 and CDR2: SGHTS, YDEGEE. Losses at the gene ends were 6 bases for V and 0 bases for J; bases not matched to a gene: 5. The CDR3 consists of 15 residues. This CDR3 reads CASTDRTPNTGELFF. CDR3 DNA sequence: TGTGCCAGCACGGACAGGACCCCGAACACCGGGGAGCTGTTTTTT.

The chain uses TRBV2 and TRBJ1-1; a weak D match, TRBD1 (6 bases). Trimming left V 6 bases short and J 0 bases short, with 14 bases between. The CDR3 is made up of 15 amino acids. Germline V gene data show CDR1 as SNHLY and CDR2 as FYNNEI. The CDR3 sequence is CASRRGGAMNTEAFF. The CDR3 DNA follows: TGTGCCAGCAGGAGGGGGGGGGCCATGAACACTGAAGCTTTCTTT.

CDR3 sequence reads: CAISESKGTGNTEAFF. CDR3 sequence (DNA): TGTGCCATCAGTGAGTCAAAAGGGACCGGTAACACTGAAGCTTTCTTT. The chain uses TRBV10-3 and TRBJ1-1; weak D call: TRBD1 (5 bases). V lost 0 bases and J 2 bases, leaving 13 bases between the germline ends. The germline gives CDR1 ENHRY, CDR2 SYGVKD. The CDR3 has 16 amino acids.

This chain joins TRBV6-1 and TRBJ2-5, with D hard to call. This CDR3 has 14 amino acids. The V end lost 2 bases, the J end lost 4 bases, and 11 bases lay between the germline ends. From germline, CDR1 is MNHNS and CDR2 SASEGT. The DNA for the CDR3 is TGTGCCAGCAGTGAAATGTCGACGGTAGAGACCCAGTACTTC. Encoded protein: CASSEMSTVETQYF.